These 12 T cell receptor beta chains came from one sample sequenced in a study of T cells in Graves' hyperthyroidism and ophthalmopathy (dated by TCRdb to about 2019). Libraries were made using multiplex PCR. TCRdb lists the instrument as Illumina HiSeq 2000. The TCR beta CDR3 regions were amplified from RNA transcripts. A first-round RT-PCR of the TCR CDR3 used the HTBI primer set with the Qiagen OneStep RT-PCR kit. TCRdb itself trimmed the public reads at Q25 with fastp, ran MiXCR and retained productive beta chains. CDR3 protein duplicates are merged, each entry listing the most common genes and DNA. The sample includes under 700,000 distinct CDR3 sequences, with just over 45% observed a single time. Approximately 8.2% of the sample comes from the top ten. Sequencing used peripheral blood or thyroid tissue (not recorded which). The receptors were gathered from a young woman with Graves' hyperthyroidism. Donor details come from another sample of the same person, matched by shared clones.

This clonotype has only one observation. This may be a read error: a much more frequent sequence differs by one nucleotide. The chain uses TRBV2 and TRBJ1-1; D might be TRBD1 (5 bases). The germline V gene has CDR1 SNHLY and CDR2 FYNNEI. Trimming pared 0 bases from V and 11 bases from J, leaving 13 bases between. CDR3 length equals 13 residues. The DNA for the CDR3 is TGTGCCAGCAGTGAAGCAAGTGGGGCCGAGGCTTTCTTT. This sequence encodes CASSEASGAEAFF.

The chain combines TRBV7-8 with TRBJ1-3; possibly TRBD1 for D (6 bases). V lost 5 bases, J lost 9 bases, and 17 bases lay in between. Germline loops: CDR1 SGHVS, CDR2 FQNEAQ. The CDR3 is made up of 14 amino acids. As DNA, the CDR3 is TGTGCCAGCAGCCTCGCCGGACAGCGAAGCACCATATATTTT. Protein product: CASSLAGQRSTIYF.

This chain connects TRBV24-1 to TRBJ2-5, with TRBD2 matching 13 bases. V gave up 3 bases and J gave up 5 bases; unmatched junction bases: 11. CDR3 size: 18 residues. The germline V gene has CDR1 KGHDR and CDR2 SFDVKD. CDR3 loop: CATSDPSGGLAGVETQYF. CDR3 DNA sequence: TGTGCCACCAGTGATCCTTCAGGAGGACTAGCGGGAGTTGAGACCCAGTACTTC.

The chain links TRBV7-2 to TRBJ1-2; D is perhaps TRBD1 (6 bases). CDR1 and CDR2 (germline): SGHTA, FQGNSA. The V end was cut by 5 bases, the J end by 0 bases, with 16 bases between. CDR3 length: 16 amino acids. CDR3 amino acids: CASSGGQGGANYGYTF. The CDR3 DNA sequence: TGTGCCAGCAGCGGTGGACAAGGGGGGGCTAACTATGGCTACACCTTC.

This rearrangement joins TRBV14 to TRBJ2-6; D uncertain. This CDR3 comprises 17 residues. Germline-derived CDR1 and CDR2 are SGHDN and FVKESK. Between the trimmed V and J ends, which lost 0 bases and 0 bases, there was a span of 9 bases. CDR3 residues: CASSQEALSSGANVLTF. DNA for the CDR3: TGTGCCAGCAGCCAAGAGGCACTAAGCTCTGGGGCCAACGTCCTGACTTTC.

Note on this clonotype: Germline and junction disagree at one end, which may indicate a read error. V usage is TRBV15 and J usage is TRBJ1-3; D may be TRBD1 (5 bases). The CDR3 runs 12 residues. CDR1 is LNHNV and CDR2 is YYDKDF in the germline V gene (reference sequence). The CDR3 sequence: CATSRDGQAPLF. In DNA form, the CDR3 reads TGTGCCACCAGCAGAGATGGACAAGCGCCCCTATTT.

This clonotype was picked up one time. The V gene is TRBV19, the J gene TRBJ2-3; TRBD2 matches at 11 bases. The CDR3 is 16 amino acids. V gave up 3 bases and J gave up 2 bases; unmatched junction bases: 4. Germline V gene lookup returns CDR1 LNHDA and CDR2 SQIVND (reference sequence). The CDR3 sequence: CASSIRLAGLTDTQYF. In DNA form, the CDR3 reads TGTGCCAGTAGTATCAGACTAGCGGGGCTCACAGATACGCAGTATTTT.

This clonotype was seen at least ten times. The chain recombines TRBV10-3 with TRBJ2-5; 9 bases align to TRBD2. The CDR3 covers 15 residues. V lost 5 bases, J lost 2 bases, and 6 bases stayed unmatched. Germline assignment: CDR1 ENHRY and CDR2 SYGVKD. Here the CDR3 DNA reads TGTGCCATCAGTTACAGCGGGGGGACACAAGAGACCCAGTACTTC. This codes for CAISYSGGTQETQYF.

This rearrangement joins TRBV24-1 to TRBJ1-5; no firm D call. V was pared by 2 bases and J by 6 bases, with 10 bases between. CDR3 size: 14 residues. Germline lookup yields CDR1 KGHDR and CDR2 SFDVKD. The CDR3 loop reads CATSDSREGQPQHF. DNA for the CDR3: TGTGCCACCAGTGATTCGAGGGAGGGTCAGCCCCAGCATTTT.

This clonotype was seen a handful of times. The chain recombines TRBV2 with TRBJ1-2, with D possibly matching TRBD1 (5 bases). CDR3 length equals 15 residues. Germline V gene data show CDR1 as SNHLY and CDR2 as FYNNEI. V was clipped by 8 bases and J by 1 base, with 17 bases between them. This chain's CDR3 is CASWGGRGGNYGYTF. The DNA for the CDR3 is TGTGCCAGCTGGGGAGGACGGGGCGGTAACTATGGCTACACCTTC.

About this clonotype: One end of the junction is discordant with germline, which a read error may explain. The chain has TRBV7-9 and TRBJ1-5; D remains ambiguous. The CDR3 extends over 17 amino acids. Germline CDR1 SEHNR, CDR2 FQNEAQ (reference sequence). In DNA, the CDR3 is TGCGCCAGCAGCCAAGGTTCGCCGGTTCCTTTTTATCAGCCCCAGCATTTT. Protein sequence: CASSQGSPVPFYQPQHF.

Concerning this clonotype: Since no conserved phenylalanine or tryptophan closes the CDR3, a read error is the likely cause. The V and J genes are TRBV29-1 and TRBJ2-5; D is perhaps TRBD2 (6 bases). CDR1 is SQVTM, CDR2 ANQGSEA, per germline. Trimming stripped 0 bases from V and 3 bases from J, with 14 bases between. CDR3 length: 15 residues. The CDR3 nucleotides are TGCAGCGTTGAAGATCCCCTTCGCGGGAAAGAGACCCAGTACTCC. Encoded protein: CSVEDPLRGKETQYS.